A selection of T cell receptor beta chains follows, all from one sample in a study of cytomegalovirus exposure and HLA in healthy donors. Repertoires were generated with immunoSEQ multiplex PCR, while TCRdb's copy carries only in-frame clones and drops some. Here the sample spans 120,000 to 150,000 clones, 84% being singletons. Sequences were obtained from PBMCs. All receptors derive from a woman under 40 in good health and CMV-seronegative. The CDR3 runs from the conserved cysteine through the conserved F or W. Fields, in order: V gene, clone size, J gene, D gene, CDR3 protein, CDR3 DNA. The D gene is left open where the match is weak. Size values are once, few and many counts, or a class for expanded clones, and some rows have none.

>TRBV6-5|NA|TRBJ1-2|NA
CASSYSFLGAGYGYTF
TGTGCCAGCAGTTACTCGTTTCTGGGGGCGGGCTATGGCTACACCTTC
>TRBV6-5|NA|TRBJ1-4|NA
CASSYSGGEKLFF
TGTGCCAGCAGTTACTCTGGAGGAGAAAAACTGTTTTTT
>TRBV4-3|NA|TRBJ2-7|NA
CASSQDRGRYEQYF
TGCGCCAGCAGCCAAGATCGAGGGCGTTACGAGCAGTACTTC
>TRBV6-1|NA|TRBJ1-1|TRBD1
CASKHRDRTNTEAFF
TGTGCCAGCAAACACCGGGACAGGACGAACACTGAAGCTTTCTTT
>TRBV6-5|NA|TRBJ2-2|NA
CASWRGSTTGELFF
TGTGCCAGCTGGAGAGGGTCGACGACCGGGGAGCTGTTTTTT
>TRBV10-3|NA|TRBJ1-2|TRBD1
CAIRARQGGNYGYTF
TGTGCCATCAGGGCAAGACAGGGGGGGAACTATGGCTACACCTTC
>TRBV25-1|NA|TRBJ2-7|NA
CASSKGREQYF
TGTGCCAGCAGTAAGGGGCGCGAGCAGTACTTC
>TRBV30|NA|TRBJ1-3|NA
CAWSVSRGSGNTIYF
TGTGCCTGGAGTGTAAGCCGGGGCTCTGGAAACACCATATATTTT
>TRBV2|NA|TRBJ2-3|TRBD2
CASSETSGGATDTQYF
TGTGCCAGCAGTGAGACTAGCGGGGGGGCCACAGATACGCAGTATTTT
>TRBV7-3|NA|TRBJ2-2|NA
CASSLTQLGAGELFF
TGTGCCAGCAGCTTAACACAACTCGGGGCCGGGGAGCTGTTTTTT
>TRBV5-5|NA|TRBJ2-6|NA
CASSFGWPGANVLTF
TGTGCCAGCAGCTTCGGGTGGCCTGGGGCCAACGTCCTGACTTTC
>TRBV6-5|NA|TRBJ2-1|TRBD1
CASRPGQGAAEQFF
TGTGCCAGCAGACCGGGACAGGGGGCCGCTGAGCAGTTCTTC
>TRBV6-5|few|TRBJ1-6|NA
CASSYSAQGRDSPLHF
TGTGCCAGCAGTTACTCTGCACAGGGACGGGATTCACCCCTCCACTTT
>TRBV18|NA|TRBJ2-2|NA
CASSALPTGELFF
TGTGCCAGCTCAGCGTTACCCACCGGGGAGCTGTTTTTT
>TRBV9|NA|TRBJ2-2|NA
CASSKTVANTGELFF
TGTGCCAGCAGCAAAACAGTCGCGAACACCGGGGAGCTGTTTTTT
>TRBV7-2|NA|TRBJ1-5|NA
CASSQGRGLGQPQHF
TGTGCCAGCAGCCAGGGGCGGGGGCTGGGACAGCCCCAGCATTTT
>TRBV7-6|NA|TRBJ1-3|TRBD1
CASSFESGGSGNTIYF
TGTGCCAGCAGCTTCGAGTCAGGGGGCTCTGGAAACACCATATATTTT
>TRBV7-2|NA|TRBJ1-2|NA
CASGSSTGGGYTF
TGTGCCAGCGGCAGTAGTACAGGCGGTGGCTACACCTTC
>TRBV15|NA|TRBJ1-1|TRBD1
CATSRDRGNTEAFF
TGTGCCACCAGCAGGGACAGGGGGAACACTGAAGCTTTCTTT
>TRBV7-2|NA|TRBJ1-1|NA
CASSLIRETEAFF
TGTGCCAGCAGCTTGATCAGGGAAACTGAAGCTTTCTTT
>TRBV7-2|NA|TRBJ1-5|NA
CASSPYNQPQHF
TGTGCCAGCAGCCCCTACAATCAGCCCCAGCATTTT
>TRBV9|NA|TRBJ1-2|NA
CASSVGSFNYGYTF
TGTGCCAGCAGCGTAGGGAGCTTTAACTATGGCTACACCTTC
>TRBV5-8|NA|TRBJ1-5|NA
CASSLEGPGYQPQHF
TGTGCCAGCAGCTTGGAGGGGCCAGGGTATCAGCCCCAGCATTTT
>TRBV5-4|once|TRBJ2-4|NA
CASSAPDQGDIQYF
TGTGCCAGCAGCGCCCCCGACCAGGGTGACATTCAGTACTTC
>TRBV2|NA|TRBJ2-7|NA
CASSVQGPDEQYF
TGTGCCAGCAGTGTTCAGGGGCCGGACGAGCAGTACTTC
>TRBV2|NA|TRBJ1-6|NA
CASSDQPWAASPLHF
TGTGCCAGCAGTGATCAGCCCTGGGCAGCTTCACCCCTCCACTTT
>TRBV29-1|NA|TRBJ2-5|NA
CSVDRRGQETQYF
TGCAGCGTTGATCGCAGGGGACAAGAGACCCAGTACTTC
>TRBV19|NA|TRBJ1-2|NA
CASSIGVGRAIYGYTF
TGTGCCAGTAGTATCGGAGTGGGCAGGGCGATCTATGGCTACACCTTC
>TRBV7-9|NA|TRBJ1-1|TRBD1
CATGAGGTEAFF
TGTGCCACCGGGGCAGGGGGGACTGAAGCTTTCTTT
>TRBV6-5|NA|TRBJ1-2|NA
CASSRQSGTGGYTF
TGTGCCAGCAGTCGACAGAGCGGGACGGGTGGCTACACCTTC
>TRBV5-4|NA|TRBJ1-3|NA
CASSLQGPGNTIYF
TGTGCCAGCAGCTTACAGGGACCTGGAAACACCATATATTTT
>TRBV7-8|NA|TRBJ2-1|TRBD2
CASSTMGGASGVPVNEQFF
TGTGCCAGCAGTACCATGGGGGGGGCTAGCGGGGTGCCTGTCAATGAGCAGTTCTTC
>TRBV6-1|NA|TRBJ2-4|NA
CASSAGGQNIQYF
TGTGCCAGCAGTGCAGGAGGCCAAAACATTCAGTACTTC
>TRBV7-2|NA|TRBJ1-6|NA
CASSLARYNSPLHF
TGTGCCAGCAGCTTAGCGCGGTATAATTCACCCCTCCACTTT
>TRBV2|NA|TRBJ2-1|TRBD2
CASSPSGGPSYNEQFF
TGTGCCAGCAGTCCTAGCGGGGGCCCCTCCTACAATGAGCAGTTCTTC
>TRBV9|NA|TRBJ2-2|TRBD2
CASSVGGGFNTGELFF
TGTGCCAGCAGCGTAGGCGGGGGATTCAACACCGGGGAGCTGTTTTTT
>TRBV9|NA|TRBJ1-2|TRBD1
CASSVDRGRDYGYTF
TGTGCCAGCAGCGTGGACAGGGGGCGAGACTATGGCTACACCTTC
>TRBV6-6|NA|TRBJ1-5|NA
CASSFDQPQHF
TGTGCCAGCAGTTTCGATCAGCCCCAGCATTTT
>TRBV2|NA|TRBJ1-2|NA
CASSEAGGYGYTF
TGTGCCAGCAGTGAAGCAGGGGGTTATGGCTACACCTTC